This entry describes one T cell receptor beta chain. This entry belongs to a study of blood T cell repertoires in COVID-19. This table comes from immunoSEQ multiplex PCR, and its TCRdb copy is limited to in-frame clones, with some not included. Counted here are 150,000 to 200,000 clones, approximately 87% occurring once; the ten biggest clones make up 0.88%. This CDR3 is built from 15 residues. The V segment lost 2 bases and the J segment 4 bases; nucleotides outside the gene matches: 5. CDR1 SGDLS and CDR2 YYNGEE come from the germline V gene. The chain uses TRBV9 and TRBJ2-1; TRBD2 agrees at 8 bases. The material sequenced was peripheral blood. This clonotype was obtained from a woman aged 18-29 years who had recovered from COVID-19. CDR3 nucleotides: TGTGCCAGCAGCGTCAGCGGGGGTTTATACAATGAGCAGTTCTTC. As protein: CASSVSGGLYNEQFF.